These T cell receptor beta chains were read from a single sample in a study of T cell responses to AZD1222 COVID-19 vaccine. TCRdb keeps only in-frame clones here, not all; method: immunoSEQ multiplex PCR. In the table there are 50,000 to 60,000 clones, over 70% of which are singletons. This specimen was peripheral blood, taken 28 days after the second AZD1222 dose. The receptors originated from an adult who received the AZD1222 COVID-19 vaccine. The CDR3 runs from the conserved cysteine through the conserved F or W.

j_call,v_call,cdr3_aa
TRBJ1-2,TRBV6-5,CASSYRGLNYGYTF
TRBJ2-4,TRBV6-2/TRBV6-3,CASSYSNGELAKNIQYF
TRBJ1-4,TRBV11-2,CASTPGVSQEKLFF
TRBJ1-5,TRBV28,CASSFRARGNQPQHF
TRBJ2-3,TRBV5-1,CASSFGTGGTDTQYF
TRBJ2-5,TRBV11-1,CATQLMSEETQYF
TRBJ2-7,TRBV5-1,CASSLGQGASTYEQYF
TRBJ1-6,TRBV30,CAWTPTFNSPLHF
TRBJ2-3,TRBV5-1,CASSSQSRIGTDTQYF
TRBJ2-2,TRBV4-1,CASSQPDRDTGELFF
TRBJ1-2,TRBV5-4,CASSTPGTFWGYTF
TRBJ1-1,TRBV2,CASSSQSNTEAFF
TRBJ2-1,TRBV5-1,CASSTLRAGGENEQFF
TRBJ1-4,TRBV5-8,CASSLGQGRSLGEKLFF
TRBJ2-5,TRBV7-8,CASSPQQARGETQYF
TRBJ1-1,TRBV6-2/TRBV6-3,CASSYFLRLKAEAFF
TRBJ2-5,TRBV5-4,CASSLAGRAVETQYF
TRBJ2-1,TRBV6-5,CAAGGRGHEQFF
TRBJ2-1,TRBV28,CASKAGEVDNEQFF
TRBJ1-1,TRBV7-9,CASSLESRQNTEAFF
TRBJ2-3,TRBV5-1,CASSLRLGQGVTDTQYF
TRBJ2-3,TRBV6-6,CASSYFSGGDTDTQYF
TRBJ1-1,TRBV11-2,CASSPRTGGNLNTEAFF
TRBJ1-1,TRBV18,CASSPPVGLGEAFF
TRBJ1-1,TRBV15,CATTKRTANTEAFF
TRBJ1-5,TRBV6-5,CASSTTGGQPQHF
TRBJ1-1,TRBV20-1,CSASGTVNTEAFF
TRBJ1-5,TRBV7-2,CASSSMDTYDQPQHF
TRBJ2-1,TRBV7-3,CASSLVAGTLNEQFF
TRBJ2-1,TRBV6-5,CASSPGRSYNEQFF
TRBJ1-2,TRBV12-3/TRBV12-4,CASNNERDYGYTF
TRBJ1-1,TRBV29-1,CSVGPGHRTEAFF
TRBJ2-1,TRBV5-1,CASSLASGTHNEQFF
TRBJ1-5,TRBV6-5,CATGEQGGYQPQHF
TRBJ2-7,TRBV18,CASSPRTESYEQYF
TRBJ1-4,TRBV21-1,CASSWDRGPINEKLFF
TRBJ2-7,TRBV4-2,CASSQVGTSGGGEQYF
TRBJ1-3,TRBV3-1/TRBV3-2,CASSQISGNTIYF
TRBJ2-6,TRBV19,CASSILDPSGANVLTF
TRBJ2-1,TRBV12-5,CASGPDRVQANEQFF
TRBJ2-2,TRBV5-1,CASSLEAGTGELFF
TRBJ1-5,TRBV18,CASSPGSNQPQHF
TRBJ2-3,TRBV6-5,CASRPDRASTDTQYF
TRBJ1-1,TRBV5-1,CASSPTGGGTEAFF
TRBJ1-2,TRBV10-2,CASSEKSERGYTF
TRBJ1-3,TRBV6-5,CASSYSRATGNTIYF
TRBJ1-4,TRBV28,CASSFQGANEKLFF
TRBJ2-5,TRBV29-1,CSVVGRAGGYQETQYF
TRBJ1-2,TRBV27,CASSLTYSYGYTF
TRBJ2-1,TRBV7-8,CASSQLAGAHNEQFF
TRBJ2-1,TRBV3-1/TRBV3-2,CASSQDRADNEQFF
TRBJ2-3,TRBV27,CASSWGGRSTDTQYF
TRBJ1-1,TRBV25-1,CASGTLRDEAFF
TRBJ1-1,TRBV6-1,CASSDQQGMNTEAFF
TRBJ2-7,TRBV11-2,CASSLARESYEQYF
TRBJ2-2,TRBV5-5,CASSLGAAGELFF
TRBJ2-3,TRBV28,CASRQAGDEDTQYF